These 30 T cell receptor beta chains share one sample of origin, sequenced in a study of blood T cell repertoires in COVID-19. Produced via immunoSEQ multiplex PCR; TCRdb's table is partial and in-frame only. The sample contains about 21,000 clones, approximately 81% of which appear only once. The sequencing input was peripheral blood. The receptors were gathered from a human donor with active COVID-19. The donor label of this sample is uncertain.

V usage is TRBV12-3 or TRBV12-4 and J usage is TRBJ1-2; D is perhaps TRBD1 (6 bases). This CDR3 is 13 amino acids long. V gave up 3 bases and J gave up 4 bases, with 9 bases separating them. The chain's CDR3 is CASSFVRGYGYTF. CDR3 bases: TGTGCCAGCAGTTTTGTCAGGGGCTATGGCTACACCTTC.

The gene calls are TRBV5-1 and TRBJ2-5, with TRBD1 matching over 10 bases. The CDR3 spans 16 residues. In germline, CDR1 is SGHRS, CDR2 YFSETQ. V lost 0 bases, J lost 4 bases, and 6 bases stayed unmatched. The CDR3 sequence: CASSLGDRGRGETQYF. CDR3 in DNA: TGCGCCAGCAGCTTGGGAGACAGGGGGCGGGGAGAGACCCAGTACTTC.

The V gene is TRBV5-1, the J gene TRBJ2-1, with 11 bases aligning to TRBD2. CDR3 length equals 17 residues. The trim removed 0 bases at V and 6 bases at J, leaving 8 bases unmatched. Per germline, CDR1 SGHRS and CDR2 YFSETQ. The CDR3 DNA follows: TGCGCCAGCAGCTTGGCCATTAGCGGGGGGGCCACCAATGAGCAGTTCTTC. Translation gives CASSLAISGGATNEQFF.

This clone appeared a few times. The V call is TRBV2, the J call TRBJ2-3, with TRBD2 matching over 10 bases. Germline values: CDR1 SNHLY, CDR2 FYNNEI. The J segment lost 4 bases and the V segment lost 11 bases, leaving 24 bases of the junction unmatched. CDR3 length equals 19 residues. The CDR3 nucleotides read TGTGCCGCCAGACGGGGGGAGGCGCCCGGGACTAGCGACGCAGATACGCAGTATTTT. Translating gives CAARRGEAPGTSDADTQYF.

The chain links TRBV5-1 to TRBJ2-1, with 11 bases identical to TRBD2. The CDR3 runs to 16 residues. V was pared by 0 bases and J by 5 bases, with 4 bases of the junction left unmatched. The germline V gene encodes CDR1 SGHRS and CDR2 YFSETQ. The chain's CDR3 is CASSLEGLAVNNEQFF. The CDR3 DNA reads TGCGCCAGCAGCTTGGAGGGACTAGCGGTAAACAATGAGCAGTTCTTC.

V is TRBV6-6 and J is TRBJ2-7; 7 bases fit TRBD2. Germline lookup yields CDR1 MNHNY and CDR2 SVGAGI (reference sequence). With V trimmed by 8 bases and J by 0 bases, 4 bases remained unmatched. The CDR3 sequence is 13 residues long. CDR3 in amino acids: CASQRGNSYEQYF. The CDR3 DNA follows: TGTGCCAGCCAGCGGGGTAACTCCTACGAGCAGTACTTC.

The genes are TRBV5-5 and TRBJ2-1; D is possibly TRBD1 (6 bases). V lost 4 bases to trimming and J lost 7 bases, with 15 bases between them. This CDR3 region has 14 residues. Germline lookup yields CDR1 SGHKS and CDR2 YYEKEE (reference sequence). For the CDR3, the DNA is TGTGCCAGCAGCCCGTGGGGGCTGTGGAATGAGCAGTTCTTC. Its protein product is CASSPWGLWNEQFF.

The rearrangement links TRBV2 to TRBJ1-1, with 9 bases matching TRBD1. Trimming cost V 7 bases and J 3 bases; bases outside gene matches: 15. Germline V gene data show CDR1 as SNHLY and CDR2 as FYNNEI. This CDR3 spans 17 amino acids. The CDR3 bases are TGTGCCAGCACCCCCTTTGGACAGGGGAGGAAGGACACTGAAGCTTTCTTT. It yields the protein CASTPFGQGRKDTEAFF. Full variable domain (rest looked up from reference TRBV2 and TRBJ1-1): EPEVTQTPSHQVTQMGQEVILRCVPISNHLYFYWYRQILGQKVEFLVSFYNNEISEKSEIFDDQFSVERPDGSNFTLKIRSTKLEDSAMYFCASTPFGQGRKDTEAFFGQGTRLTVV.

Only a few counts were recorded for this clone. The chain couples TRBV27 to TRBJ2-2, with 12 bases matching TRBD2. The CDR3 is made up of 15 amino acids. Trimming took 6 bases from V and 3 from J; bases not matched to a gene: 2. Germline CDR1 reads MNHEY; CDR2 reads SMNVEV (reference sequence). The CDR3 DNA follows: TGTGCCAGCAGACTAGCGGGGGGCTACACCGGGGAGCTGTTTTTT. The encoded protein is CASRLAGGYTGELFF.

The chain uses TRBV11-2 and TRBJ1-1; no clear D. The germline V gene has CDR1 SGHAT and CDR2 FQNNGV. This CDR3 comprises 14 residues. V was pared by 0 bases and J by 5 bases, with 10 bases between. The CDR3 protein is CASSLDSVWTEAFF. CDR3 coding DNA: TGTGCCAGCAGCTTAGACAGTGTATGGACTGAAGCTTTCTTT.

This clone has just a few counts. The V gene is TRBV9, the J gene TRBJ2-1; 11 nucleotides agree with TRBD2. There are 17 residues in the CDR3. The junction had 5 bases not matched to a gene; V was cut back by 0 bases and J by 3 bases. The germline gives CDR1 SGDLS, CDR2 YYNGEE. The CDR3: CASSVELAGAFYNEQFF. In DNA, the CDR3 is TGTGCCAGCAGCGTAGAACTAGCGGGAGCGTTCTACAATGAGCAGTTCTTC.

The genes are TRBV19 and TRBJ1-2; the D is unclear. Germline lookup yields CDR1 LNHDA and CDR2 SQIVND (reference sequence). CDR3 size: 11 residues. V was pared by 3 bases and J by 4 bases, with 3 bases between. CDR3 DNA: TGTGCCAGTAGTATGGCCTATGGCTACACCTTC. Protein sequence: CASSMAYGYTF.

The chain uses TRBV6-1 and TRBJ1-5; D may be TRBD1 (5 bases). The CDR3 is 14 residues long. The germline CDR1 and CDR2 sequences are MNHNS and SASEGT. V was shortened by 1 base and J by 2 bases, with 6 bases between the two germline ends. CDR3 loop: CASSEGGGNQPQHF. Written as DNA, the CDR3 is TGTGCCAGCAGTGAAGGGGGGGGCAATCAGCCCCAGCATTTT.

This chain connects TRBV7-9 to TRBJ2-2; 8 nucleotides line up with TRBD2. Trimming cost V 5 bases and J 3 bases; bases outside gene matches: 14. The germline V gene encodes CDR1 SEHNR and CDR2 FQNEAQ (reference sequence). This CDR3 has 18 amino acids. CDR3 sequence (DNA): TGTGCCAGCAGCCCCTCGGAGTGGTGGCGGGGGGACACCGGGGAGCTGTTTTTT. Encoded protein: CASSPSEWWRGDTGELFF.

The chain links TRBV11-3 to TRBJ2-7; 7 bases are shared with TRBD2. The CDR3 has 17 residues. The germline V gene encodes CDR1 SGHNT and CDR2 YENEEA. With V trimmed by 1 base and J by 0 bases, 9 bases remained unmatched. The CDR3 bases are TGTGCCAGCAGCTTAGGGAGCGGGACCGCGAGCTCCTACGAGCAGTACTTC. This codes for CASSLGSGTASSYEQYF.

DNA of the CDR3: TGTGCCAGCAGGGCGGACAGGGGGGGCGAGCAGTACTTC. Its protein product is CASRADRGGEQYF. The chain combines TRBV6-5 with TRBJ2-7; 10 bases fit TRBD1. The CDR3 consists of 13 residues. Germline lookup yields CDR1 MNHEY and CDR2 SVGAGI. V dropped 6 bases and J dropped 6; count of bases not matched to a gene: 5.

A note on this clone: A junction end diverges from the germline sequence, so it may reflect a read error. This chain uses TRBV3-1 (or the pseudogene TRBV3-2) with TRBJ2-1; 7 nucleotides line up with TRBD2. The CDR3 consists of 12 residues. CDR1 is LGHDT and CDR2 is YNNKEL in the germline V gene (reference sequence). The CDR3 region is CASSQGLADLLF. CDR3 bases: TGTGCCAGCAGCCAAGGCCTAGCGGATTTACTCTTC.

The V call is TRBV4-1, the J call TRBJ1-1; D is uncertain. The CDR3 length is 15 residues. Per the germline V gene, CDR1 is MGHRA and CDR2 is YSYEKL. The germline V and J ends were trimmed by 4 bases and 0 bases, with 12 bases remaining between them. DNA of the CDR3: TGCGCCAGCAGCCCCAGCCCAGGCATGAACACTGAAGCTTTCTTT. Its protein product is CASSPSPGMNTEAFF.

In nucleotides, the CDR3 is TGTGCTAGTGGTTTGGGACTAGCGGGAGCTTCCTACAATGAGCAGTTCTTC. It encodes CASGLGLAGASYNEQFF. The chain carries TRBV12-5 and TRBJ2-1; TRBD2 agrees at 12 bases. This CDR3 contains 17 residues. Per the germline V gene, CDR1 is LGHNT and CDR2 is FRNRAP. Trimming at V came to 1 base and at J to 1 base, leaving 2 bases not matched to a gene.

The gene calls are TRBV19 and TRBJ1-1; D remains ambiguous. The germline gives CDR1 LNHDA, CDR2 SQIVND (reference sequence). This CDR3 spans 14 amino acids. V lost 0 bases and J 13 bases, leaving 18 bases between the germline ends. CDR3 nucleotide sequence: TGTGCCAGTAGTATAGATCCCGGGAGGGTTTCTGTTTTCTTT. Protein sequence: CASSIDPGRVSVFF.

This clone was recorded only once. The rearrangement uses TRBV7-3 and TRBJ2-6; tentative D call: TRBD2 (6 bases). The V end lost 3 bases, the J end lost 4 bases, and 16 bases lay between the germline ends. This CDR3 region has 17 residues. Germline assignment: CDR1 SGHTA and CDR2 FQGTGA. The CDR3 loop is CASSFSGGAPGANVLTF. Written as DNA, the CDR3 is TGTGCCAGCAGCTTCTCCGGCGGGGCTCCCGGGGCCAACGTCCTGACTTTC.

This chain uses TRBV3-1 (or the pseudogene TRBV3-2) with TRBJ1-6; D is unresolved. V was cut by 1 base and J by 6 bases, with 7 bases left in between. CDR1 is LGHDT and CDR2 is YNNKEL in the germline V gene (reference sequence). There are 14 residues in the CDR3. DNA for the CDR3: TGTGCCAGCAGCCAAGGTAATATTAATTCACCCCTCCACTTT. Encoded protein: CASSQGNINSPLHF.

The chain's CDR3 is CASSILSGGDTQYF. Written as DNA, the CDR3 is TGTGCCAGTAGTATCCTCTCAGGGGGGGATACGCAGTATTTT. V usage is TRBV19 and J usage is TRBJ2-3, with D tentatively TRBD1 (7 bases). The CDR3 sequence is 14 residues long. Germline V gives CDR1 LNHDA, CDR2 SQIVND (reference sequence). V shed 3 bases and J shed 6 bases, with 13 bases lying between them.

The chain uses TRBV18 and TRBJ2-2; D remains unclear. CDR3 length equals 13 residues. Trimming pared 4 bases from V and 3 bases from J, leaving 6 bases between. Germline lookup yields CDR1 KGHSH and CDR2 LQKENI. The CDR3, as DNA: TGTGCCAGCTCACAAAGAGACACCGGGGAGCTGTTTTTT. Translating gives CASSQRDTGELFF.

The rearrangement uses TRBV7-8 and TRBJ1-3; a possible D gene is TRBD1 (5 bases). CDR1 and CDR2 from the germline V gene are SGHVS and FQNEAQ. V was trimmed by 1 base and J by 6 bases, leaving 19 bases between them. The CDR3 has 17 residues. The CDR3 is CASSLDRTLFALNTIYF. Here the CDR3 DNA reads TGTGCCAGCAGCTTAGACAGGACCCTCTTCGCCTTAAACACCATATATTTT.

V is TRBV27 and J is TRBJ2-7; D possibly corresponds to TRBD1 (6 bases). Germline V gene lookup returns CDR1 MNHEY and CDR2 SMNVEV (reference sequence). The CDR3 contains 15 residues. V gave up 6 bases and J gave up 6 bases, with 21 bases separating them. The CDR3 here is CASSPLTRGGGEQYF. CDR3 DNA: TGTGCCAGCAGCCCTCTAACCAGGGGTGGCGGCGAGCAGTACTTC.

The chain carries TRBV28 and TRBJ2-1; 12 bases agree with TRBD2. Germline loops: CDR1 MDHEN, CDR2 SYDVKM. The CDR3 consists of 17 residues. V lost 2 bases to trimming and J lost 5 bases; unmatched junction nucleotides: 7. As DNA, the CDR3 is TGTGCCAGCAGTTTAGCTAGCGGGAGGGGACGAGACAATGAGCAGTTCTTC. Encoded protein: CASSLASGRGRDNEQFF.

The J gene is TRBJ2-7, the V gene TRBV6-2 or TRBV6-3, with 12 nucleotides matching TRBD2. The CDR3 contains 17 residues. Germline trimming cut 0 bases from V and 4 bases from J; bases unmatched to any gene: 7. Germline-derived CDR1 and CDR2 are MNHEY and SVGEGT. The CDR3 here is CASSYSTTSGSSYEQYF. In nucleotides, the CDR3 is TGTGCCAGCAGTTACTCGACGACTAGCGGGAGTAGTTACGAGCAGTACTTC.

This chain joins TRBV3-1 (or the pseudogene TRBV3-2) and TRBJ2-6; possibly TRBD2 for D (5 bases). V was pared by 1 base and J by 5 bases, with 9 bases between. This CDR3 is built from 15 residues. The germline CDR1 and CDR2 sequences are LGHDT and YNNKEL (reference sequence). CDR3 loop: CASSQGGVRANVLTF. DNA of the CDR3: TGTGCCAGCAGCCAAGGGGGAGTTCGGGCCAACGTCCTGACTTTC.

This clone was counted a single time. This chain uses TRBV5-1 with TRBJ2-7, with 10 bases lining up with TRBD1. This CDR3 has 16 amino acids. V shed 3 bases and J 13 bases; nucleotides not matched to a gene: 19. Germline CDR1 and CDR2: SGHRS and YFSETQ. The CDR3 bases are TGCGCCAGCAGCTCGGCTTGGGGACAGGGGTTTAGAGGAGCTTACTTC. It yields the protein CASSSAWGQGFRGAYF.